What follows is one TCR beta chain and its context. The data derive from a study of blood T cells in healthy people across ages. It was with a sample-barcoded 5' primer and a J-beta primer mix that a second PCR of roughly 7 to 12 cycles was run. One entry per CDR3 protein results from TCRdb running MiXCR on the 5' RACE reads. The sample yields about 500,000 distinct CDR3 sequences, nearly 25% seen once. V dropped 2 bases and J dropped 1 base, with 15 bases sitting between them. Germline V gene data show CDR1 as MNHEY and CDR2 as SMNVEV (reference sequence). The CDR3 spans 16 residues. This sample was shared with a second study, whose subject was T cells of mothers and their children.

The chain links TRBV27 to TRBJ2-7; no firm D call. The sample taken for sequencing was blood. The clonotype originates from a boy younger than 18 in good health. The CDR3 region has the DNA TGTGCCAGCAGTTTAAGGCCTGGGGTCGGGTCCTACGAGCAGTACTTC. Translated: CASSLRPGVGSYEQYF.